This T cell receptor (beta chain) was captured by sequencing in a study of T-cell reconstitution after alpha-beta-depleted transplantation in children. Preparation of the TCRbeta library was carried out with unique molecular identifiers. TCRdb itself ran the PCR reads through MiXCR, one entry per CDR3 protein. The sample shows about 460,000 distinct CDR3 sequences, about an eighth of them seen only once. V shed 4 bases and J shed 3 bases, with 8 bases lying between them. This CDR3 is 12 amino acids long. CDR1 is SGHKS, CDR2 YYEKEE, per germline (reference sequence). This clonotype occurred a few times.

The chain carries TRBV5-5 and TRBJ2-7; D possibly uses TRBD1 or TRBD2 (5 bases each). The starting material was PBMCs, mostly from graft donor cells, obtained 180 days after TCRalphabeta/CD19-depleted stem cell transplant. The TCR sequence derives from a female patient aged 2 to 10 who had a stem cell transplant for aplastic anemia, so the T cells may come from the graft donor. CDR3 residues: CASSRDGYEQYF. For the CDR3, the DNA is TGTGCCAGCAGCAGGGACGGCTACGAGCAGTACTTC.